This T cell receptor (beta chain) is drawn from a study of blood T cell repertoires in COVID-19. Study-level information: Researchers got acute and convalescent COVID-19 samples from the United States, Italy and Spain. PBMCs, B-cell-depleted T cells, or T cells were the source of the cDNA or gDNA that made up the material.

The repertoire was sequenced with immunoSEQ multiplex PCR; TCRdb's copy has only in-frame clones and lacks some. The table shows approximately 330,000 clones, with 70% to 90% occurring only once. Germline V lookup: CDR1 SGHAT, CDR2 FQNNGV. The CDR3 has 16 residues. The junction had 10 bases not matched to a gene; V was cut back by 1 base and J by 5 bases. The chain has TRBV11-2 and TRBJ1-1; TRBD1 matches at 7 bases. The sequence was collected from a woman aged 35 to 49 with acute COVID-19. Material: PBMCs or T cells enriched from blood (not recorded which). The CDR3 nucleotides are TGTGCCAGCAGCTTAGTGGATAGGGGGCGGTTAACTGAAGCTTTCTTT. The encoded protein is CASSLVDRGRLTEAFF. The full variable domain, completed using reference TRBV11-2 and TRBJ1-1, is EAGVAQSPRYKIIEKRQSVAFWCNPISGHATLYWYQQILGQGPKLLIQFQNNGVVDDSQLPKDRFSAERLKGVDSTLKIQPAKLEDSAVYLCASSLVDRGRLTEAFFGQGTRLTVV.